The table lists the clone carrying this T cell receptor (beta chain) with many counts. Its specificity is unknown. Under 3 months in duration, the ophthalmopathy in affected donors had moderate-to-severe activity, CAS ≥3 and NOSPECS ≥4. Uncontrolled infections, other autoimmune diseases, pregnancy or lactation barred patients from enrollment. The data were obtained in a study of Graves' ophthalmopathy and Graves' hyperthyroidism. Germline V gives CDR1 MNHEY, CDR2 SMNVEV (reference sequence). Losses at the gene ends were 6 bases for V and 3 bases for J; bases not matched to a gene: 5. This CDR3 has 14 residues. Study findings and constraints: The majority of expanded thyroid clonotypes above 0.001 frequency also occurred in blood. At about 70% sensitivity and roughly 72% specificity, the model predicted progression of the ophthalmopathy.

Amplification of the TCR beta CDR3 regions used RNA transcripts (as template). RT-PCR was first run with HTBI primers, then multiplex PCR in a second round. TCRdb itself ran the multiplex PCR reads through MiXCR, one entry per CDR3 protein. The sample lists almost 400,000 distinct CDR3 sequences, 18% occurring once. This TCR was sampled from a woman younger than 30 with Graves' ophthalmopathy. The material sequenced was peripheral blood. The chain uses TRBV27 and TRBJ2-7, with 10 bases identical to TRBD1. The CDR3 DNA reads TGTGCCAGCAGGCCGGGACAGGGGTTCTACGAGCAGTACTTC. Amino acids: CASRPGQGFYEQYF.